This TCR beta chain was obtained from a study of T cell responses to AZD1222 COVID-19 vaccine (dated by TCRdb to the early 2020s). For the study in its entirety: AZD1222 recipients whose second dose came at about 4 weeks and those whose second dose came at about 12 weeks were combined into one group, since spike-specific TCR depth and breadth did not differ between the two schedules. TCR sequencing covered roughly 230 trial participants: 207 given two doses of AZD1222 and 26 given two doses of MenACWY control vaccine. Trial participants were enrolled into age subgroups of 18-55, 56-69 and 70-plus years, which contained about 160, 30 and 59 TCR-sequenced participants, respectively. General findings and caveats noted by the study authors: After two AZD1222 doses, both the breadth and the depth of spike-specific TCRs were significantly higher than at day 0 and than in MenACWY recipients. Epitopes outside the regions mutated in the B.1.351 and B.1.1.7 variants were reportedly recognized by nearly half of the unique spike-specific TCRs. Conclusions about previously exposed vaccinees were limited because only a handful of AZD1222 recipients were SARS-CoV-2 seropositive at baseline. Vaccine-associated CD4 TCRs spanned the whole spike protein, with dominant responses in regions 160-218 and 743-854. Participants were mostly white British, with more females than males. The authors suggested clonal diversity may have been underestimated. In the small 56-69-year group, the increase in depth fell short of significance, most likely because of low power. No day 14 peak-response samples were available, so repertoires were characterized only after the peak T cell response.

Via the germline V gene, CDR1 is MNHEY and CDR2 SVGAGI. The junction carries 14 bases between V and J, which are trimmed by 6 bases and 5 bases respectively. The CDR3 spans 14 residues, from the cysteine through the phenylalanine. Only the CDR3 portion is preserved as DNA: 42 bases, with reading frame beginning at the first base. The CDR3 regions of human TCRbeta chains were subjected to immunosequencing. For the original study's pipeline: TCRs in the repertoires were compared against a reference library of SARS-CoV-2-specific TCRs that had been generated with the MIRA antigen-specificity platform. Breadth was defined as the fraction of unique TCRs that were SARS-CoV-2-associated, and depth was defined as the fraction of total T cells that were SARS-CoV-2-associated. Using the MIRA data, each spike-specific TCR was assigned both to the spike region to which the TCR was reactive and to a CD4 or CD8 class. Log10-transformed breadth and depth values were compared by one-way ANOVA with Sidak's multiple comparisons tests. Imported from immuneACCESS, the table was reduced by TCRdb to in-frame sequences with V and J called. These copies leave out some clones; in studies compared against another copy, an unresolved V gene accounts for under half, and the cause of the remainder is not known. V and J calls and clone size are given by that table; D and trimming were obtained from the DNA. For this sample the table gives around 160,000 clones, of which roughly 89% were detected only once. 4% to 6% of the sample comes from the top ten.

In light of the paper, this sample's time point label describes: baseline before first vaccination. Vaccinee samples were obtained from the UK trials COV001 and COV002, which included a single-blind randomized controlled phase 2/3 trial of AZD1222 (ChAdOx1 nCoV-19) in healthy adults. For TCRbeta chain sequencing, PBMC samples from trial participants were taken at day 0 and at day 28 after the second dose. Remarks on this clone: The antigen it binds to is not known. Within one base of it there is no much larger clone, and no base qualities were kept.

The chain is encoded by TRBV6-5 joined to TRBJ1-3; no D gene is confidently identified. The sequence was collected from an adult in good health. This material consisted of peripheral blood, taken on day 0 of AZD1222 vaccination. The CDR3 has the sequence CASSTLGRRNTIYF. The DNA reads TGTGCCAGCAGCACCCTCGGCCGAAGAAACACCATATATTTT.